Listed below are T cell receptor beta chains from one sample, sequenced in a study of STAT3 mutations in large granular lymphocyte leukemia. The method was immunoSEQ multiplex PCR; TCRdb's version includes in-frame clones alone and lacks a portion of them. Of 10,000 or so clones detected, roughly 87% appear once; the ten largest clones hold about 27%. Source material: peripheral blood mononuclear cells. All receptors derive from a man between 60 and 70 years old with T-cell large granular lymphocyte leukemia. Some clones in this sample may be carry-over from other donors' samples. Each CDR3 is given without its conserved first and last residue. D genes are given only for firm matches.

>TRBJ1-2|TRBV4-1|NA
ASSVGGAGLQGYT
>TRBJ2-1|TRBV4-3|NA
ASSQDITKSYNEQF
>TRBJ2-1|TRBV30|NA
AWSVRDPLWDEQF
>TRBJ2-5|TRBV19|TRBD2
ASSTGTSGKVQY
>TRBJ1-5|TRBV23-1|TRBD1
ASRQGNQPQH
>TRBJ2-3|TRBV9|TRBD2
ASSVGLAGFASTDTQY
>TRBJ1-5|TRBV28|NA
ASSFGTGNQPQH
>TRBJ2-7|TRBV15|NA
ATSRGGEGYEQY
>TRBJ2-2|TRBV4-2|NA
ASSQEIQGPLLTGELF
>TRBJ2-5|TRBV28|NA
ASSPTSGQETQY
>TRBJ2-3|TRBV5-6|NA
ASSLVADSTDTQY